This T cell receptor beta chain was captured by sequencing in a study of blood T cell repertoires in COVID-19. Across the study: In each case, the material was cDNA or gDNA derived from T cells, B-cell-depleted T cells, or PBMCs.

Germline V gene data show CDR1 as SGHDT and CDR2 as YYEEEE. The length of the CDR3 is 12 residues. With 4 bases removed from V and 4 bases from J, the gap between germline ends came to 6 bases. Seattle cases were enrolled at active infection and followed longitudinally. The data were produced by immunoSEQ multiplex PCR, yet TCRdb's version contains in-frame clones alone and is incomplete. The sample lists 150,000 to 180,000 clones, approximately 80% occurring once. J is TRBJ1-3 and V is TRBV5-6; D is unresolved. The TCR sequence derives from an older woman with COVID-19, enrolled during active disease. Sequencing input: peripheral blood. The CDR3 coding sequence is TGTGCCAGCAGCGTCCAGGGAAACACCATATATTTT. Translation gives CASSVQGNTIYF.